The present entry profiles one T cell receptor beta chain with its context. What antigen it recognizes has not been identified. No per-base quality is available; no much larger clone lies one base away. The data originate from a study of response to subunit inactivated influenza vaccine (dated by TCRdb to 2016 to 2018). Background for the entire study: To follow how T cells responded to a trivalent subunit inactivated influenza vaccine, the researchers relied on deep quantitative profiling of the T cell receptor repertoire. Study-wide conclusions, independent of this receptor: It was suggested by the authors that each seasonal influenza vaccination may recruit only a limited number of new T cells.

Receptor amplification or capture employed RT-PCR. Instrument used: Illumina HiSeq 2500. In TCRdb, the public reads were trimmed at Q25 with fastp and aligned with MiXCR, with productive beta chains retained. One record per CDR3 amino acid sequence lists the most common genes and DNA. For this sample the table gives about 650,000 distinct CDR3 sequences, of which more than 15% were detected only once. Jointly, the top ten make up approximately 10% of the sample. The germline V and J ends show losses of 2 bases and 5 bases respectively, and no gene match explains 6 bases of the junction. The germline V gene supplies CDR1 MNHEY and CDR2 SVGAGI. The CDR3 runs 15 residues from the cysteine to the phenylalanine. Of the read, only the CDR3 DNA is kept; its 45 bases are in frame from base 1.

The sequence was obtained from a man in his forties or fifties who received an inactivated influenza vaccine. Donor details come from another sample of the same person, matched by shared clones. The sequenced sample was PBMCs from blood, obtained 11 to 12 days after vaccination. This receptor chain uses TRBV6-5 and TRBJ2-5; 9 central bases correspond to TRBD1. The DNA sequence is TGTGCCAGCAGTTACACAGGGGGCATGCCTGAGACCCAGTACTTC. This codes for CASSYTGGMPETQYF.